This TCR beta chain was recorded in a study of cytomegalovirus exposure and HLA in healthy donors. As concerns this clone: What it binds is unknown.

PCR amplification relied on 60 Vbeta primers (plus 13 Jbeta primers). Repertoires were generated with immunoSEQ multiplex PCR, while TCRdb's copy carries only in-frame clones and drops some. The sample yields more than 65,000 clones, 60% to 85% seen once. Study-wide results and caveats: Most TCR sequences were uncommon, yet certain public TCRs appeared in many donors. Roughly uniform depth of sequencing across donors was assumed in presence/absence analyses. Earlier analysis found most TCR beta V segments productive about 87% or about 30% of the time.

This CDR3 has 14 residues. CDR1 LNHDA and CDR2 SQIVND come from the germline V gene (reference sequence). V was clipped by 6 bases and J by 0 bases, with 12 bases between them. V gene TRBV19 combines with J gene TRBJ2-7, with D perhaps TRBD2 (6 bases). The clonotype originates from a man aged 18 to 35 in good health and CMV-seropositive. Input material: PBMCs. The CDR3 region has the DNA TGTGCCAGTAGCGGGAGCGCGAGCTCCTACGAGCAGTACTTC. Its protein product is CASSGSASSYEQYF.